This record concerns one TCR beta chain sequence. This table comes from immunoSEQ multiplex PCR, and its TCRdb copy is limited to in-frame clones, with some not included. Of fewer than 100,000 clones listed, around nine tenths were seen once; the top ten hold approximately 0.58%. This specimen comes from a study of a mutant IDH1 vaccine in newly diagnosed glioma. Study-wide background: Averaging roughly 40 years of age, treated patients were about 60% male and about 38% female. Earlier therapy was either radiotherapy, temozolomide, or both, and most got both.

Time point specified: baseline, week 1 (first vaccination visit). Treatment indicated: pre-vaccination baseline after standard-of-care therapy. V lost 4 bases and J 4 bases, leaving 5 bases between the germline ends. The germline gives CDR1 SGHTA, CDR2 FQGTGA. The CDR3 length is 12 residues. The receptor was derived from a woman between 45 and 60 years old with glioma. Specimen: PBMCs, collected from a glioma patient treated with radiotherapy, temozolomide or both. V and J are TRBV7-3 and TRBJ2-1, with D possibly matching TRBD1 (5 bases). The CDR3, as DNA: TGTGCCAGCAGCTCAGGGTACAATGAGCAGTTCTTC. It translates to CASSSGYNEQFF.